This T cell receptor (beta chain) appears in the sequencing data of a study of T cells in Graves' hyperthyroidism and ophthalmopathy. There were TCR beta CDR3 regions amplified from RNA transcripts. With the HTBI primer set, the TCR CDR3 went through a first round of RT-PCR. MiXCR was run by TCRdb on the multiplex PCR reads, yielding one entry per CDR3 protein. This sample yields approximately 590,000 distinct CDR3 sequences, of which roughly 50% are seen a single time; just over 8% belongs to the top ten. A remark on this clonotype: What it binds is not known.

Study findings and constraints: With a median lead of 6.5 months before onset, the model predicted ophthalmopathy. Stable hyperthyroidism was separated from ophthalmopathy by a model based on 13 V-J features.

J was trimmed by 7 bases and V by 5 bases; bases with no gene match: 6. The CDR3 loop spans 13 amino acids. Germline V gene lookup returns CDR1 SSHAT and CDR2 FNYEAQ (reference sequence). The chain combines TRBV7-7 with TRBJ1-2; 8 bases line up with TRBD1. The TCR sequence derives from a woman younger than 35 with Graves' hyperthyroidism. Source material: peripheral blood or thyroid tissue (not recorded which). In DNA, the CDR3 is TGTGCCAGCAGCCGGACAGGGACAGGTGGCTACACCTTC. Protein: CASSRTGTGGYTF.